Following are 15 T cell receptor beta chains from one sample sequenced in a study of T-cell reconstitution after alpha-beta-depleted transplantation in children. Preparation of the TCRbeta library used unique molecular identifiers. TCRdb analysed the PCR reads with MiXCR anew, one entry per CDR3 protein. Of around 200,000 distinct CDR3 sequences in the sample, about 15% are singletons; the top ten hold about 41%. Sequencing was performed on PBMCs, mostly from graft donor cells, taken 360 days after TCRalphabeta/CD19-depleted stem cell transplant. These receptor sequences come from a male patient aged 2 to 9 who had a stem cell transplant for acute lymphoblastic leukemia, so the T cells may come from the graft donor.

This chain uses TRBV5-1 with TRBJ2-2; tentatively, D is TRBD2 (5 bases). The CDR3 has 14 amino acids. Germline V lookup: CDR1 SGHRS, CDR2 YFSETQ. Trimming cost V 1 base and J 7 bases, with 11 bases left between them. This CDR3 reads CASSLTREHGELFF. The CDR3 DNA reads TGCGCCAGCAGCTTGACGAGGGAACACGGGGAGCTGTTTTTT.

This clonotype was observed a few times. The rearrangement links TRBV10-3 to TRBJ1-6, with 8 bases lining up with TRBD1. Trimming removed 4 bases from V and 10 bases from J; junction bases left unmatched: 9. This CDR3 comprises 15 residues. Germline values: CDR1 ENHRY, CDR2 SYGVKD. CDR3: CAISVGAGGESPLHF. The CDR3 nucleotides are TGTGCCATCAGTGTCGGAGCAGGGGGCGAATCACCCCTCCACTTT.

This clonotype was found a few times. J is TRBJ2-5 and V is TRBV20-1; D perhaps matches TRBD2 (6 bases). The CDR3 has 14 amino acids. Trimming left V 0 bases short and J 5 bases short, with 13 bases between. The germline V gene encodes CDR1 DFQATT and CDR2 SNEGSKA (reference sequence). The CDR3 sequence is CSARDPAGGETQYF. CDR3 DNA sequence: TGCAGTGCTAGAGATCCGGCCGGAGGGGAGACCCAGTACTTC.

This clonotype was seen only a few times. This rearrangement joins TRBV12-3 or TRBV12-4 to TRBJ2-7; TRBD2 matches at 13 bases. The CDR3 totals 14 residues. Trimming cost V 10 bases and J 3 bases; bases outside gene matches: 6. CDR3 sequence (DNA): TGTGCCACCAGGACTAGCGGGAGAAACTACGAGCAGTACTTC. Its translation is CATRTSGRNYEQYF.

The count of this clonotype is one. V gene TRBV19 combines with J gene TRBJ2-2; 12 bases are shared with TRBD1. Germline CDR1 is LNHDA and CDR2 is SQIVND (reference sequence). The CDR3 totals 17 residues. Germline trimming cut 4 bases from V and 0 bases from J; bases unmatched to any gene: 3. The chain's CDR3 is CASSTGQGAANTGELFF. CDR3 nucleotides: TGTGCCAGTAGTACGGGACAGGGGGCGGCGAACACCGGGGAGCTGTTTTTT. Complete variable domain (other parts from reference TRBV19 and TRBJ2-2): DGGITQSPKYLFRKEGQNVTLSCEQNLNHDAMYWYRQDPGQGLRLIYYSQIVNDFQKGDIAEGYSVSREKKESFPLTVTSAQKNPTAFYLCASSTGQGAANTGELFFGEGSRLTVL.

The V call is TRBV7-8, the J call TRBJ2-7; D is possibly TRBD1 (6 bases). The V gene lost 5 bases and the J gene lost 6 bases, with 11 bases spanning the gap. CDR3 length equals 12 residues. Germline V CDR1 and CDR2: SGHVS, FQNEAQ. The CDR3 is CASSLQGIEQYF. CDR3 in DNA: TGTGCCAGCAGCCTACAGGGTATCGAGCAGTACTTC.

This clonotype turned up a few times. The gene calls are TRBV10-3 and TRBJ2-1; D gene uncertain. The ends were cut back, 3 bases at V and 5 bases at J, with 8 bases in the middle. This CDR3 contains 13 residues. Germline lookup yields CDR1 ENHRY and CDR2 SYGVKD. In nucleotides, the CDR3 is TGTGCCATCAGTGACTCAACCCACAATGAGCAGTTCTTC. Translation: CAISDSTHNEQFF.

The rearrangement joins TRBV7-2 to TRBJ2-3; 10 positions match TRBD2. With 4 bases clipped from V and 6 bases from J, the junction kept 7 bases outside the gene matches. Looked up from germline, CDR1 is SGHTA and CDR2 is FQGNSA. This CDR3 has 15 amino acids. The CDR3 reads CASSSVAGGDDTQYF. CDR3 sequence (DNA): TGTGCCAGCAGCTCAGTAGCGGGAGGTGATGATACGCAGTATTTT. Complete variable domain (other parts from reference TRBV7-2 and TRBJ2-3): GAGVSQSPSNKVTEKGKDVELRCDPISGHTALYWYRQSLGQGLEFLIYFQGNSAPDKSGLPSDRFSAERTGGSVSTLTIQRTQQEDSAVYLCASSSVAGGDDTQYFGPGTRLTVL.

The chain couples TRBV2 to TRBJ2-4, with TRBD1 as a possible D gene (6 bases). The CDR3 sequence is 16 residues long. CDR1 and CDR2 from the germline V gene are SNHLY and FYNNEI. V was pared by 0 bases and J by 0 bases, with 9 bases between. This CDR3 reads CASSEARTVAKNIQYF. The CDR3, as DNA: TGTGCCAGCAGTGAAGCGCGGACAGTAGCCAAAAACATTCAGTACTTC. Complete variable domain (other parts from reference TRBV2 and TRBJ2-4): EPEVTQTPSHQVTQMGQEVILRCVPISNHLYFYWYRQILGQKVEFLVSFYNNEISEKSEIFDDQFSVERPDGSNFTLKIRSTKLEDSAMYFCASSEARTVAKNIQYFGAGTRLSVL.

In its sample, this clonotype was seen a few times. The chain couples TRBV5-1 to TRBJ2-7; perhaps TRBD1 as D (6 bases). V was pared by 0 bases and J by 0 bases, with 10 bases between. The length of the CDR3 is 15 residues. The germline gives CDR1 SGHRS, CDR2 YFSETQ. CDR3 residues: CASSLATGDSYEQYF. CDR3 bases: TGCGCCAGCAGCTTGGCGACAGGCGACTCCTACGAGCAGTACTTC.

CDR3 sequence: CASSYIGSGNTIYF. The CDR3 DNA reads as TGTGCCAGCAGCTACATAGGGTCTGGAAACACCATATATTTT. The V and J genes are TRBV5-6 and TRBJ1-3; no definite D call. Germline V CDR1 and CDR2: SGHDT, YYEEEE. With 3 bases removed from V and 1 base from J, the gap between germline ends came to 8 bases. This CDR3 is 14 amino acids long.

This rearrangement joins TRBV29-1 to TRBJ1-2; 12 nucleotides match TRBD1. CDR1 is SQVTM, CDR2 ANQGSEA, per germline. The CDR3 covers 15 residues. V shed 6 bases and J 5 bases; nucleotides not matched to a gene: 10. This CDR3 reads CSVGGVGQGAYGYTF. For the CDR3, the DNA is TGCAGCGTGGGGGGCGTGGGACAGGGGGCTTATGGCTACACCTTC.

This clonotype appeared a few times. The genes are TRBV9 and TRBJ2-2; 8 nucleotides match TRBD1. The CDR3 runs to 18 residues. Germline trimming cut 0 bases from V and 4 bases from J; bases unmatched to any gene: 11. The germline CDR1 and CDR2 sequences are SGDLS and YYNGEE. CDR3 amino acids: CASSVGMGDRSSTGELFF. The DNA for the CDR3 is TGTGCCAGCAGCGTAGGGATGGGGGACAGGTCAAGCACCGGGGAGCTGTTTTTT.

This clonotype was seen a handful of times. This sequence joins TRBV12-3 or TRBV12-4 and TRBJ1-5; TRBD1 matches 9 bases. CDR3 length: 16 amino acids. J was trimmed by 5 bases and V by 7 bases; bases with no gene match: 12. CDR3: CASILGTGLRDQPQHF. In DNA, the CDR3 is TGTGCCAGCATCCTCGGGACAGGGCTTCGTGATCAGCCCCAGCATTTT.

A few counts support this clonotype. The chain couples TRBV5-6 to TRBJ2-1, with 7 bases identical to TRBD1. Germline lookup yields CDR1 SGHDT and CDR2 YYEEEE. This CDR3 spans 16 amino acids. The junction had 8 bases not matched to a gene; V was cut back by 4 bases and J by 1 base. DNA of the CDR3: TGTGCCAGCAGCACATACAGGGGTCGGTCCTACAATGAGCAGTTCTTC. This sequence encodes CASSTYRGRSYNEQFF.